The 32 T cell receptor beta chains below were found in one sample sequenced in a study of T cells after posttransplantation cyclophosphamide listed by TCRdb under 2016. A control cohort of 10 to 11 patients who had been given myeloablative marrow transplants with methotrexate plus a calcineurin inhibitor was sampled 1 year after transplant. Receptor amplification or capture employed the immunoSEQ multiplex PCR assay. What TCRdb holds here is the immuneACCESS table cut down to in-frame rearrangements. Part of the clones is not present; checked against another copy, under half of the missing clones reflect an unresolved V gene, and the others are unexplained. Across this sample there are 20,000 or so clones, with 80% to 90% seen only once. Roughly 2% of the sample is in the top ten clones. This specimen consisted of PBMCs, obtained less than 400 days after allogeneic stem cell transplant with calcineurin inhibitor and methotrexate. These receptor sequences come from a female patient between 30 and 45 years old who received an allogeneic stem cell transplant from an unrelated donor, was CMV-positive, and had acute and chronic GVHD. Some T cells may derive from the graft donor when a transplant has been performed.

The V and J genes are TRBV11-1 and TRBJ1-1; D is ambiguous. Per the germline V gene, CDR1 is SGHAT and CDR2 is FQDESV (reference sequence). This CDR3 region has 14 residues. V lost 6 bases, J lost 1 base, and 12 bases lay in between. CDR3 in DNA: TGTGCCAGCAGACTAGGACGGGGGAACACTGAAGCTTTCTTT. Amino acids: CASRLGRGNTEAFF.

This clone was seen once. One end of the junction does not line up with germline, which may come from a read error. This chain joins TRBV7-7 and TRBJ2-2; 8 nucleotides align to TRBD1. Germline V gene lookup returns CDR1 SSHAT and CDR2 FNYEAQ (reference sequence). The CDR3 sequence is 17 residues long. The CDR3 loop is CASSLARTGPNTGELFF. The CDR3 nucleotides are TGTGCTAGCAGCTTAGCCCGGACAGGGCCGAACACCGGGGAGCTGTTTTTT.

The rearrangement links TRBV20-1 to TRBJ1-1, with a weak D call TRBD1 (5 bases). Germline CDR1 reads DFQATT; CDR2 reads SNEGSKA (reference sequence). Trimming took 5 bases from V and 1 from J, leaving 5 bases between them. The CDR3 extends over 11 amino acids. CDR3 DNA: TGCAGTGCTGGACAGAACACTGAAGCTTTCTTT. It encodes CSAGQNTEAFF.

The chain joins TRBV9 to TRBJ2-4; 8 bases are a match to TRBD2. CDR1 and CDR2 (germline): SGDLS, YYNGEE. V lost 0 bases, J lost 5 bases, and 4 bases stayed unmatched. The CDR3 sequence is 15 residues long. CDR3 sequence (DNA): TGTGCCAGCAGCGTAGGAACACTAGCGGAAAACATTCAGTACTTC. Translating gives CASSVGTLAENIQYF.

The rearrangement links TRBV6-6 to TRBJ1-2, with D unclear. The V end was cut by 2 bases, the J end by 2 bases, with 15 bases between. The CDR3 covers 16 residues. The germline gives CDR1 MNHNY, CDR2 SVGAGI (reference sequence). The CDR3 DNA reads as TGTGCCAGCAGTTACGTTCTCGGGGAGGAAAACTATGGCTACACCTTC. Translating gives CASSYVLGEENYGYTF.

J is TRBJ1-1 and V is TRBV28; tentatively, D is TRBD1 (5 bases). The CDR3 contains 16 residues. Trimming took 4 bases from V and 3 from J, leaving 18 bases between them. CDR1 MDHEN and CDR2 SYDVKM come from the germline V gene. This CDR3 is CASSSGLGGLDTEAFF. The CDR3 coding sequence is TGTGCCAGCAGTTCGGGTTTGGGGGGGTTGGACACTGAAGCTTTCTTT.

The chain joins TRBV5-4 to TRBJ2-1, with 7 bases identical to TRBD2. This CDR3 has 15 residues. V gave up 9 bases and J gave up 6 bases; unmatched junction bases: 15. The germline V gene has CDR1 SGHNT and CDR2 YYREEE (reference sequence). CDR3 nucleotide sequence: TGTGCCACCTCCGTAAGAGGGACTAATGGCAATGAGCAGTTCTTC. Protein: CATSVRGTNGNEQFF.

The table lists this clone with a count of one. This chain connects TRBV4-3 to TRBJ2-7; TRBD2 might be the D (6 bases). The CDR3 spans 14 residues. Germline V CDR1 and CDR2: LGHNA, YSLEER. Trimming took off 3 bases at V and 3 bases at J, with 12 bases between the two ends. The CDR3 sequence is CASSHHGGDYEQYV. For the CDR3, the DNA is TGCGCCAGCAGCCATCATGGAGGGGACTACGAGCAGTACGTC.

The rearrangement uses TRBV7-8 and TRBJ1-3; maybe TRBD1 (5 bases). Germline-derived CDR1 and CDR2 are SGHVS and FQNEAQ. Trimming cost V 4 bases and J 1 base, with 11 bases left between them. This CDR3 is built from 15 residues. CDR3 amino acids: CASSSGGGSGNTIYF. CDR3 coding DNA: TGTGCCAGCAGCTCTGGGGGGGGTTCTGGAAACACCATATATTTT.

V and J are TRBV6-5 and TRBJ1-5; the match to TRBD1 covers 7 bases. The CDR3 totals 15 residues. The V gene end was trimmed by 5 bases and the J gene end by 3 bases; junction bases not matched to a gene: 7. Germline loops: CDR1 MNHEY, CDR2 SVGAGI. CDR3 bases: TGTGCCAGCAGTCCGACAGGGTCCCTCAATCAGCCCCAGCATTTT. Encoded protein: CASSPTGSLNQPQHF.

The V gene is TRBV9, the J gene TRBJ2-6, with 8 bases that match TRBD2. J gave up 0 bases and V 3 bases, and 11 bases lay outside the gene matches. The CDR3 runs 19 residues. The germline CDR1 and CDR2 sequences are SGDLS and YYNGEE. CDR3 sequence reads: CASSARVAGRDSGANVLTF. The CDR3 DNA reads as TGTGCCAGCAGCGCGAGAGTAGCGGGGCGGGACTCTGGGGCCAACGTCCTGACTTTC.

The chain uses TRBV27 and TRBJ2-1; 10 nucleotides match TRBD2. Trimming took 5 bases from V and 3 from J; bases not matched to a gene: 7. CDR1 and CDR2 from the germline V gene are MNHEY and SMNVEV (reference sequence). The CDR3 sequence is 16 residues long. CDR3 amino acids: CASSPSGLAIYNEQFF. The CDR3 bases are TGTGCCAGCAGTCCCTCGGGACTAGCGATCTACAATGAGCAGTTCTTC.

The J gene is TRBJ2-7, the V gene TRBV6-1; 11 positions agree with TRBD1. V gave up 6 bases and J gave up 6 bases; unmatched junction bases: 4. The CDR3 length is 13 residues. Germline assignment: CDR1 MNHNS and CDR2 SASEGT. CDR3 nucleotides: TGTGCCAGCAGAGGACAGGGGGCGGGCGAGCAGTACTTC. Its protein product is CASRGQGAGEQYF.

CDR3 nucleotides: TGTGCCAGCAGTGAGGGAGCGGGAGGGCCTACCGGGGAGCTGTTTTTT. It is translated as CASSEGAGGPTGELFF. V usage is TRBV6-1 and J usage is TRBJ2-2, with 10 bases lining up with TRBD2. J lost 5 bases, V lost 3 bases, and 6 bases had no gene match. This CDR3 region has 16 residues. Per germline, CDR1 MNHNS and CDR2 SASEGT.

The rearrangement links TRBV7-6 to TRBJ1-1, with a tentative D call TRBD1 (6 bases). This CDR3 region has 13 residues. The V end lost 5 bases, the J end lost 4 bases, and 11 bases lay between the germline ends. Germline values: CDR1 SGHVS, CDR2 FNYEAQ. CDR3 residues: CASSQGWATEAFF. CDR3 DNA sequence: TGTGCCAGCAGCCAGGGGTGGGCCACTGAAGCTTTCTTT.

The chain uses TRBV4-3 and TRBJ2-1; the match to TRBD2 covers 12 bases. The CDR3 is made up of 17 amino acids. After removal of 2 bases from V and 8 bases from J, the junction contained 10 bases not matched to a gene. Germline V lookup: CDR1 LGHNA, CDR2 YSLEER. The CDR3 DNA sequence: TGCGCCAGCAGCCAACGAGGACTAGCGGGAATTAGGGATGAGCAGTTCTTC. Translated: CASSQRGLAGIRDEQFF.

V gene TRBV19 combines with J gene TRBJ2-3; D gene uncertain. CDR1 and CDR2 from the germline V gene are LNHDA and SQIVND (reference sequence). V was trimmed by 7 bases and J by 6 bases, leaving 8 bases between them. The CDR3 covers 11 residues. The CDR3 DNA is TGTGCCAGTAATCACTGGGATACGCAGTATTTT. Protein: CASNHWDTQYF.

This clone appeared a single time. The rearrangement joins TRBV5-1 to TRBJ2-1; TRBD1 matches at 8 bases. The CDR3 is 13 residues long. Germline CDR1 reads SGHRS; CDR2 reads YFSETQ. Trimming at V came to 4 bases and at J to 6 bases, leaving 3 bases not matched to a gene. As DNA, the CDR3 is TGCGCCAGCAGCCTGACAGGGGCCAATGAGCAGTTCTTC. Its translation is CASSLTGANEQFF.

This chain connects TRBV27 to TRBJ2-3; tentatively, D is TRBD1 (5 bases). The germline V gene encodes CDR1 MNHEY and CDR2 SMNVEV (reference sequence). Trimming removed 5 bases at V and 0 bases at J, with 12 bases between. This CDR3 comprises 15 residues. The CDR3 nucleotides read TGTGCCAGCAGTCCCCCGCGACAGAGCACAGATACGCAGTATTTT. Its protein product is CASSPPRQSTDTQYF.

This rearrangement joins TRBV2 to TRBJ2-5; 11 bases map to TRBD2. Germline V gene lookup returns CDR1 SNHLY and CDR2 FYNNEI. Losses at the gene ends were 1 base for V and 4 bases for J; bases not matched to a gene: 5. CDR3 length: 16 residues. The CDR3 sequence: CASSEGGLAEGETQYF. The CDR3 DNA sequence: TGTGCCAGCAGTGAAGGGGGACTAGCGGAAGGAGAGACCCAGTACTTC.

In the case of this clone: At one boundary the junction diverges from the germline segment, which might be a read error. The CDR3 is CASSDVGGPYRYTF. The DNA for the CDR3 is TGTGCCAGCAGTGATGTGGGGGGACCCTATCGCTACACCTTC. The rearrangement links TRBV2 to TRBJ1-2; possibly TRBD1 for D (5 bases). CDR1 and CDR2 (germline): SNHLY, FYNNEI. The CDR3 runs to 14 residues.

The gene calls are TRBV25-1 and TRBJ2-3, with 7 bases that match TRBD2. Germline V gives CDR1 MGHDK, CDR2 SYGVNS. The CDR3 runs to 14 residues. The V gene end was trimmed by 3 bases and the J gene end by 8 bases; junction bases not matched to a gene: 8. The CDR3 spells CASSDRAGAGTQYF. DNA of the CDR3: TGTGCCAGCAGTGACCGGGCGGGAGCGGGTACGCAGTATTTT.

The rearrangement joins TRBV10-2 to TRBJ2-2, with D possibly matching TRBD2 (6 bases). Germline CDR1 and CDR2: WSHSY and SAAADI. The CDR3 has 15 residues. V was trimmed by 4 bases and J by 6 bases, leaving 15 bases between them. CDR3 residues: CASSVEGRLSGELFF. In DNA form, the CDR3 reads TGCGCCAGCAGTGTGGAGGGCCGTCTTTCCGGGGAGCTGTTTTTT.

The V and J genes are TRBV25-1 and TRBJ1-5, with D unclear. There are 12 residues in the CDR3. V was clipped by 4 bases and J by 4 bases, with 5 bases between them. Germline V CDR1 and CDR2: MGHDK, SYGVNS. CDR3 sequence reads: CASSGHNQPQHF. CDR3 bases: TGTGCCAGCAGTGGGCATAATCAGCCCCAGCATTTT.

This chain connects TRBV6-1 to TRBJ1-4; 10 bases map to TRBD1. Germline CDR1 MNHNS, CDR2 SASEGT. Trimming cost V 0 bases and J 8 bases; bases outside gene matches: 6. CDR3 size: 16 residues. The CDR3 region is CASSEAVDRGGEKLFF. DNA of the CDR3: TGTGCCAGCAGTGAAGCGGTGGACAGGGGGGGAGAAAAACTGTTTTTT.

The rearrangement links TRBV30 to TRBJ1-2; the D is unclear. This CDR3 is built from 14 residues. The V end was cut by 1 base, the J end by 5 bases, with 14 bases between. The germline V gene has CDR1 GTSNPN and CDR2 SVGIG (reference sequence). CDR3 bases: TGTGCCTGGAGTGCGGAGAGATCGTTATATGGCTACACCTTC. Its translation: CAWSAERSLYGYTF.

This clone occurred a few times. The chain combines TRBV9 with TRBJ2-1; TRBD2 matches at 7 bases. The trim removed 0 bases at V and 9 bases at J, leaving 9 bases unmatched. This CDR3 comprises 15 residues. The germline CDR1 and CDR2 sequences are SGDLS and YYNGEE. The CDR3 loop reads CASSVVPSGVGEQFF. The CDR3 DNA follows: TGTGCCAGCAGCGTAGTCCCTAGCGGCGTAGGTGAGCAGTTCTTC.

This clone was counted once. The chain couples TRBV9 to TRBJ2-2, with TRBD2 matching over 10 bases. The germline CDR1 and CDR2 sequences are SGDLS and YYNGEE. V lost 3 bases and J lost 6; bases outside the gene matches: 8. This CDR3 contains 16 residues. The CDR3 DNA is TGTGCCAGCAGCGCCTTTCTAGCGGGAGTACCCGGGGAGCTGTTTTTT. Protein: CASSAFLAGVPGELFF.

The CDR3 DNA is TGTGCCAGCACGAAAGGGGGGGGTCGGTACGAGCAGTACTTC. Protein product: CASTKGGGRYEQYF. The J gene is TRBJ2-7, the V gene TRBV6-1; D perhaps matches TRBD2 (7 bases). The V end lost 7 bases, the J end lost 4 bases, and 17 bases lay between the germline ends. The CDR3 consists of 14 residues. The germline V gene encodes CDR1 MNHNS and CDR2 SASEGT.

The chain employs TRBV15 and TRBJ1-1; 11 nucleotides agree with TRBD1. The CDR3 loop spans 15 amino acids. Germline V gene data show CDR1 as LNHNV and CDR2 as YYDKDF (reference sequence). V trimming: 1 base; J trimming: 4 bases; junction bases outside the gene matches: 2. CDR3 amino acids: CATSRAGTGGTEAFF. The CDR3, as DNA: TGTGCCACCAGCAGAGCCGGGACAGGGGGCACTGAAGCTTTCTTT. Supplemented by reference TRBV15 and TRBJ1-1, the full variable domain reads DAMVIQNPRYQVTQFGKPVTLSCSQTLNHNVMYWYQQKSSQAPKLLFHYYDKDFNNEADTPDNFQSRRPNTSFCFLDIRSPGLGDTAMYLCATSRAGTGGTEAFFGQGTRLTVV.

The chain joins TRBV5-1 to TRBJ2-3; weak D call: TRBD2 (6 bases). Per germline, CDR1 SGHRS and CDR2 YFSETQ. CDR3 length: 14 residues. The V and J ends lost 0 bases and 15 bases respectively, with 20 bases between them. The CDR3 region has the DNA TGCGCCAGCAGCTTGGTCCCCGGGACTCCCGAGTTATATTTT. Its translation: CASSLVPGTPELYF.

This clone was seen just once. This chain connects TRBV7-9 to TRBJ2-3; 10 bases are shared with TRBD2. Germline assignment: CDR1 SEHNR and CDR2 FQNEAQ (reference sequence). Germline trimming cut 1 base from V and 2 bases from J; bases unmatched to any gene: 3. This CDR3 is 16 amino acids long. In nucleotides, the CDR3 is TGTGCCAGCAGCTTAGATCTAGCGGGGGCCACAGATACGCAGTATTTT. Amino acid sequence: CASSLDLAGATDTQYF.